This entry describes one T cell receptor (beta chain). Its antigen is not known. The entry originates in a study of T cell repertoires in cytomegalovirus infection. The CDR3 sequence is 13 residues long. Per germline, CDR1 MNHEY and CDR2 SVGEGT. J lost 13 bases, V lost 2 bases, and 8 bases had no gene match. TCRdb ran MiXCR on the reads and lists one entry per CDR3 protein. The table records about a million distinct CDR3 sequences, approximately 30% of them present only once. The chain joins TRBV6-2 or TRBV6-3 to TRBJ2-1; 7 bases agree with TRBD2. The sample in question was cultured CD8+ T cells from PBMCs, obtained from culture after CMV antigen stimulation. This sequence was found in a human donor in good health (CMV status not recorded). Some clones in this sample may be carry-over from other donors' samples. The CDR3 DNA sequence: TGTGCCAGCAGTTACCTCGGGAGGAGCCCACAGTTCTTC. It encodes CASSYLGRSPQFF.